This TCR beta chain was captured by sequencing in a study of technical replicates of blood from a few donors. In germline, CDR1 is SGHVS, CDR2 FQNEAQ. The CDR3 is 15 amino acids. Trimming removed 5 bases from V and 4 bases from J; junction bases left unmatched: 5. Clones were read by immunoSEQ multiplex PCR, and TCRdb kept only the in-frame ones, dropping some. In the table there are tens of thousands of clones, nearly 95% of which are singletons. The rearrangement links TRBV7-8 to TRBJ2-7; 13 bases align to TRBD2. This receptor was taken from a human donor in good health. What was sequenced was T cells isolated from PBMCs. The CDR3 nucleotides read TGTGCCAGCAGCCGACTAGCGGGAGGTCTTTACGAGCAGTACTTC. Translation: CASSRLAGGLYEQYF. The variable domain in full, completed from reference TRBV7-8 and TRBJ2-7, reads GAGVSQSPRYKVAKRGQDVALRCDPISGHVSLFWYQQALGQGPEFLTYFQNEAQLDKSGLPSDRFFAERPEGSVSTLKIQRTQQEDSAVYLCASSRLAGGLYEQYFGPGTRLTVT.